The 23 T cell receptor beta chains reported below all come from one sample, sequenced in a study of blood T cell repertoires in COVID-19. TCRdb's copy holds only in-frame clones and misses some; the assay was immunoSEQ multiplex PCR. This table holds 75,000 or so clones, about four fifths found once. Source material: peripheral blood. Receptors originate from a man aged 50 or older with acute or convalescent COVID-19.

Regarding this clone: This same CDR3 is encoded by further DNA sequences in the sample. The genes are TRBV5-1 and TRBJ1-5, with 7 bases lining up with TRBD1. J was trimmed by 2 bases and V by 4 bases; bases with no gene match: 3. The germline V gene has CDR1 SGHRS and CDR2 YFSETQ. The CDR3 consists of 14 residues. The DNA of the CDR3 is TGCGCCAGCAGCCCAGGGACAGGCAATCAGCCCCAGCATTTT. It specifies CASSPGTGNQPQHF. Together with reference TRBV5-1 and TRBJ1-5, the CDR3 gives the full variable domain: KAGVTQTPRYLIKTRGQQVTLSCSPISGHRSVSWYQQTPGQGLQFLFEYFSETQRNKGNFPGRFSGRQFSNSRSEMNVSTLELGDSALYLCASSPGTGNQPQHFGDGTRLSIL.

The chain is built from TRBV7-2 and TRBJ2-2, with TRBD1 matching 10 bases. V shed 4 bases, J shed 6 bases, and the junction held 5 bases outside the gene matches. This CDR3 contains 15 residues. CDR1 SGHTA and CDR2 FQGNSA come from the germline V gene. The CDR3 reads CASSSGQGGPGELFF. The CDR3 region has the DNA TGTGCCAGCAGCTCAGGACAGGGGGGGCCCGGGGAGCTGTTTTTT.

V usage is TRBV6-5 and J usage is TRBJ2-3, with 9 bases lining up with TRBD1. Germline CDR1 reads MNHEY; CDR2 reads SVGAGI. CDR3 length equals 14 residues. The V and J ends lost 4 bases and 3 bases, in that order; junction bases with no gene match: 2. The chain's CDR3 is CASSWDRETDTQYF. CDR3 nucleotide sequence: TGTGCCAGCAGTTGGGACAGGGAAACAGATACGCAGTATTTT.

The chain combines TRBV7-2 with TRBJ1-2; the D is unclear. Trimming left V 1 base short and J 3 bases short, with 12 bases between. The CDR3 spans 15 residues. Per germline, CDR1 SGHTA and CDR2 FQGNSA. The CDR3 DNA reads TGTGCCAGCAGCTTAGTCGGGAGTATGGACTATGGCTACACCTTC. This gives the protein CASSLVGSMDYGYTF.

This clone was recorded only once. This chain links TRBV5-8 with TRBJ2-1, with 8 bases fitting TRBD1. The CDR3 loop spans 16 amino acids. Trimming took 1 base from V and 3 from J; bases not matched to a gene: 6. Germline V gene lookup returns CDR1 SGHTS and CDR2 YDEGEE. The CDR3 bases are TGTGCCAGCAGCTTGTTTCAGGGACAGGTCTACAATGAGCAGTTCTTC. This gives the protein CASSLFQGQVYNEQFF.

This clone ranks as medium-sized. This chain links TRBV2 with TRBJ2-2; D perhaps matches TRBD1 (6 bases). Germline V gives CDR1 SNHLY, CDR2 FYNNEI. The CDR3 extends over 16 amino acids. With 1 base removed from V and 2 bases from J, the gap between germline ends came to 11 bases. The CDR3 DNA reads TGTGCCAGCAGTGAAGTCCCGGGGACAAACACCGGGGAGCTGTTTTTT. It is translated as CASSEVPGTNTGELFF.

This chain connects TRBV7-2 to TRBJ2-3; D not certain. The V gene lost 10 bases and the J gene lost 0 bases, with 14 bases spanning the gap. The CDR3 covers 14 residues. Germline V lookup: CDR1 SGHTA, CDR2 FQGNSA. The CDR3 DNA is TGTGCCACGAGCCCAGCGATAAGCACAGATACGCAGTATTTT. Encoded protein: CATSPAISTDTQYF.

The chain joins TRBV19 to TRBJ2-7; a possible D gene is TRBD1 (5 bases). V was cut by 5 bases and J by 0 bases, with 8 bases left in between. The CDR3 has 13 residues. Germline V gene sequence: CDR1 LNHDA, CDR2 SQIVND (reference sequence). CDR3 bases: TGTGCCAGTAGTTTTCAGGGCTCCTACGAGCAGTACTTC. As protein: CASSFQGSYEQYF.

Only a few counts were recorded for this clone. The V gene is TRBV4-1, the J gene TRBJ2-5, with 7 positions matching TRBD1. Per germline, CDR1 MGHRA and CDR2 YSYEKL. J gave up 5 bases and V 5 bases, and 5 bases lay outside the gene matches. This CDR3 has 13 amino acids. The CDR3 loop is CASSKTGLETQYF. The CDR3 DNA reads TGCGCCAGCAGCAAGACAGGGCTGGAGACCCAGTACTTC.

V usage is TRBV6-6 and J usage is TRBJ2-7; TRBD2 matches at 13 bases. The length of the CDR3 is 16 residues. J lost 3 bases, V lost 5 bases, and 7 bases had no gene match. Germline-derived CDR1 and CDR2 are MNHNY and SVGAGI (reference sequence). Here the CDR3 DNA reads TGTGCCAGCAGTAAAACCGGGACTAGCGGGGACTACGAGCAGTACTTC. Translating gives CASSKTGTSGDYEQYF.

V gene TRBV10-3 combines with J gene TRBJ2-3; no firm D call. V lost 4 bases and J 0 bases, leaving 5 bases between the germline ends. Germline V gives CDR1 ENHRY, CDR2 SYGVKD. This CDR3 is 13 amino acids long. CDR3 coding DNA: TGTGCCATCAGTGGGCAGAGCACAGATACGCAGTATTTT. Translation gives CAISGQSTDTQYF.

This chain uses TRBV24-1 with TRBJ1-4, with 8 bases matching TRBD1. Germline CDR1 is KGHDR and CDR2 is SFDVKD. The length of the CDR3 is 16 residues. The V segment lost 4 bases and the J segment 4 bases; nucleotides outside the gene matches: 7. CDR3 bases: TGTGCCACCAGTGACTCCGGGACAGGCCTTAATGAAAAACTGTTTTTT. Amino acid sequence: CATSDSGTGLNEKLFF.

This clone was seen just once. The rearrangement uses TRBV5-1 and TRBJ2-1; D perhaps matches TRBD1 (5 bases). Trimming took off 0 bases at V and 1 base at J, with 14 bases between the two ends. This CDR3 region has 17 residues. Germline CDR1 SGHRS, CDR2 YFSETQ. The CDR3 here is CASSLALDILSYNEQFF. The CDR3 bases are TGCGCCAGCAGCTTGGCCCTGGACATCCTTTCCTACAATGAGCAGTTCTTC.

The rearrangement links TRBV29-1 to TRBJ2-5; D is ambiguous. Germline CDR1 reads SQVTM; CDR2 reads ANQGSEA. Trimming removed 6 bases at V and 3 bases at J, with 14 bases between. The CDR3 loop spans 13 amino acids. The CDR3 bases are TGCAGCGTCGCCAACACGCTCGAAGAGACCCAGTACTTC. It is translated as CSVANTLEETQYF.

Concerning this clone: The junction differs from germline at one of its ends, possibly a read error. The J gene is TRBJ2-7, the V gene TRBV5-1; 10 bases match TRBD1. Per the germline V gene, CDR1 is SGHRS and CDR2 is YFSETQ. This CDR3 has 14 amino acids. The CDR3 is CASSYPDRGRPADF. In nucleotides, the CDR3 is TGCGCCAGCAGCTACCCCGACAGGGGGCGACCCGCGGACTTC.

V is TRBV7-6 and J is TRBJ1-6, with a weak D call TRBD1 (6 bases). The CDR3 is 15 residues long. From germline, CDR1 is SGHVS and CDR2 FNYEAQ. V was cut by 4 bases and J by 5 bases, with 12 bases left in between. The CDR3 region is CASSSTTGNNSPLHF. CDR3 bases: TGTGCCAGCAGCTCAACGACAGGAAATAATTCACCCCTCCACTTT.

The chain recombines TRBV7-3 with TRBJ2-1, with 7 bases aligning to TRBD2. This CDR3 spans 15 amino acids. The V and J ends lost 2 bases and 5 bases, in that order; junction bases with no gene match: 6. The germline V gene has CDR1 SGHTA and CDR2 FQGTGA. The DNA of the CDR3 is TGTGCCAGCAGCTTAGGTCTAGCGGCGGACAATGAGCAGTTCTTC. It codes for CASSLGLAADNEQFF.

The chain carries TRBV6-2 or TRBV6-3 and TRBJ2-1, with D uncertain. The CDR3 has 12 residues. Germline CDR1 and CDR2: MNHEY and SVGEGT. V dropped 2 bases and J dropped 10 bases, with 9 bases sitting between them. The CDR3 DNA sequence: TGTGCCAGCAGTTACAAGCTCTCCGAGCAGTTCTTC. Translating gives CASSYKLSEQFF.

This clone appeared once. DNA of the CDR3: TGCAGCGTTTGGACAGGGCGAAACACCATATATTTT. Translation: CSVWTGRNTIYF. The J gene is TRBJ1-3, the V gene TRBV29-1; 8 nucleotides align to TRBD1. Germline V CDR1 and CDR2: SQVTM, ANQGSEA. V gave up 5 bases and J gave up 5 bases; unmatched junction bases: 2. The CDR3 sequence is 12 residues long.

The rearrangement links TRBV11-3 to TRBJ2-2; 7 bases fit TRBD1. Germline V gene sequence: CDR1 SGHNT, CDR2 YENEEA. V shed 4 bases, J shed 6 bases, and the junction held 8 bases outside the gene matches. The CDR3 is made up of 15 amino acids. The CDR3 is CASSSSTGAPGELFF. The CDR3 DNA reads as TGTGCCAGCAGCTCCTCCACAGGGGCCCCCGGGGAGCTGTTTTTT.

The chain combines TRBV5-4 with TRBJ2-1; 10 bases match TRBD1. The CDR3 loop spans 13 amino acids. V was clipped by 7 bases and J by 8 bases; unmatched bases: 6. Germline CDR1 and CDR2: SGHNT and YYREEE (reference sequence). The DNA for the CDR3 is TGTGCCAGCCGGGACAGGGGAATCGATGAGCAGTTCTTC. Amino acids: CASRDRGIDEQFF. The complete variable domain, with remaining parts taken from reference TRBV5-4 and TRBJ2-1, reads ETGVTQSPTHLIKTRGQQVTLRCSSQSGHNTVSWYQQALGQGPQFIFQYYREEENGRGNFPPRFSGLQFPNYSSELNVNALELDDSALYLCASRDRGIDEQFFGPGTRLTVL.

The chain uses TRBV29-1 and TRBJ1-2; maybe TRBD1 (6 bases). Germline assignment: CDR1 SQVTM and CDR2 ANQGSEA. The CDR3 length is 12 residues. Trimming removed 5 bases from V and 5 bases from J, with 12 bases in between. CDR3 amino acids: CSVLGQGYGYTF. Here the CDR3 DNA reads TGCAGCGTTTTGGGGCAGGGGTATGGCTACACCTTC.

This chain joins TRBV9 and TRBJ1-1, with 8 bases identical to TRBD1. With 4 bases clipped from V and 4 bases from J, the junction kept 6 bases outside the gene matches. The CDR3 spans 14 residues. In germline, CDR1 is SGDLS, CDR2 YYNGEE. The CDR3 here is CASSTRQGSTEAFF. CDR3 bases: TGTGCCAGCAGCACTAGACAGGGGAGCACTGAAGCTTTCTTT. Based on the CDR3 plus reference TRBV9 and TRBJ1-1, the full variable domain is DSGVTQTPKHLITATGQRVTLRCSPRSGDLSVYWYQQSLDQGLQFLIQYYNGEERAKGNILERFSAQQFPDLHSELNLSSLELGDSALYFCASSTRQGSTEAFFGQGTRLTVV.